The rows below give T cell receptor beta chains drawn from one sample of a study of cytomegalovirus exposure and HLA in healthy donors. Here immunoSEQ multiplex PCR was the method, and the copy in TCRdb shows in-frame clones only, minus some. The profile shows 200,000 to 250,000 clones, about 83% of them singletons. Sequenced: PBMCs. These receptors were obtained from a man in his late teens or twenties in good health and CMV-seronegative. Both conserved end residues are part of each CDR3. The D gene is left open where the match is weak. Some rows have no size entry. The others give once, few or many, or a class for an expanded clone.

TGTGCCAGCAGCTTACCGGGGTCATATGAGCAGTTCTTC,CASSLPGSYEQFF,NA,TRBJ2-1,NA,TRBV7-3
TGCGCCAGCAGTGAGTCGGACAGGGGGAACACTGAAGCTTTCTTT,CASSESDRGNTEAFF,TRBD1,TRBJ1-1,once,TRBV10-2
TGCGCCAGCTCCCCACCCTCAGGGGGCGGCTACACCTTC,CASSPPSGGGYTF,TRBD1,TRBJ1-2,NA,TRBV4-3
TGCAGCGTTGGTCTAACCCACACCGGGGAGCTGTTTTTT,CSVGLTHTGELFF,NA,TRBJ2-2,NA,TRBV29-1
TGTGCCAGCAGCTTAGAGGGCGGGGGTTGGGAAAAACTGTTTTTT,CASSLEGGGWEKLFF,NA,TRBJ1-4,NA,TRBV7-8
TGTGCCAGCAGCCACACCCAAGGACTAGCGGGAGACCTTGAGCAGTTCTTC,CASSHTQGLAGDLEQFF,TRBD2,TRBJ2-1,NA,TRBV5-8
TGTGCCAGCAGCGTAGGGGACTACGTCGGGACCCAGTACTTC,CASSVGDYVGTQYF,TRBD2,TRBJ2-5,NA,TRBV9
TGTGCTAGTGGTTTGACTACTAGCACAGATACGCAGTATTTT,CASGLTTSTDTQYF,NA,TRBJ2-3,once,TRBV12-5
TGTGCCAGCAGCCCCACTGGGACACCGAACACTGAAGCTTTCTTT,CASSPTGTPNTEAFF,NA,TRBJ1-1,NA,TRBV9
TGTGCCAGCAGCGTAATGAACGGGGACACCGGGGAGCTGTTTTTT,CASSVMNGDTGELFF,NA,TRBJ2-2,NA,TRBV11-2
TGTGCCAGCTCACCAGGGTCAGGACTAGCTCGGTATGAGCAGTTCTTC,CASSPGSGLARYEQFF,TRBD2,TRBJ2-1,NA,TRBV18
TGTGCCAGCAGTTACTTACAGGATTACGAGCAGTACTTC,CASSYLQDYEQYF,NA,TRBJ2-7,NA,TRBV6-5
TGTGCCAGCTCACCTAGTGAATACGAGCAGTACTTC,CASSPSEYEQYF,NA,TRBJ2-7,few,TRBV18
TGTGCCAGCAGGAGACAGGGGGAGCAGCCCCAGCATTTT,CASRRQGEQPQHF,TRBD1,TRBJ1-5,NA,TRBV6-1
TGTGCCAGCAGTTTGGGCAAGACCCAGTACTTC,CASSLGKTQYF,NA,TRBJ2-5,NA,TRBV27
TGTGCCTGGAGTGGGCCTAATTCACCCCTCCACTTT,CAWSGPNSPLHF,NA,TRBJ1-6,NA,TRBV30
TGTGCCAGCAGTTCCCCGGGACAGGGGTCCTACGAGCAGTACTTC,CASSSPGQGSYEQYF,TRBD1,TRBJ2-7,NA,TRBV28
TGCGCCAGCAGCCGAGAGGGACTAGCGGGGGGAGATACGCAGTATTTT,CASSREGLAGGDTQYF,TRBD2,TRBJ2-3,NA,TRBV4-1
TGCGCCAGCAGCATTCCTCGGACAGGGGATCAAGAGACCCAGTACTTC,CASSIPRTGDQETQYF,TRBD1,TRBJ2-5,NA,TRBV5-1
TGCGCCAGCAGCCCTAGCGGGAGTAGGGAGCAGTACTTC,CASSPSGSREQYF,TRBD2,TRBJ2-7,once,TRBV10-1
TGTGCCAGCAGCTGGGCAGGGAACACTGAAGCTTTCTTT,CASSWAGNTEAFF,NA,TRBJ1-1,NA,TRBV5-6
TGCGCCAGCAGCCCTCAGACAGGGCGGGCTGGCTACACCTTC,CASSPQTGRAGYTF,TRBD1,TRBJ1-2,NA,TRBV4-1
TGTGCCAGCAGCCAGGAACTAGCGGTTACAGATACGCAGTATTTT,CASSQELAVTDTQYF,TRBD2,TRBJ2-3,NA,TRBV5-6
TGTGCCAGTAGTTTAAACCACCGGAATGAAAAACTGTTTTTT,CASSLNHRNEKLFF,NA,TRBJ1-4,few,TRBV19
TGTGCCTGGAGTGGCGCAACAGGGGGACAGCCCCAGCATTTT,CAWSGATGGQPQHF,TRBD1,TRBJ1-5,NA,TRBV30
TGCGCCAGCATCCGAGGCGGGGGCCAACAAGAGACCCAGTACTTC,CASIRGGGQQETQYF,NA,TRBJ2-5,once,TRBV5-1
TGTGCCAGCAGCGGACTAGCGGGAAGTCGGGAGACCCAGTACTTC,CASSGLAGSRETQYF,TRBD2,TRBJ2-5,NA,TRBV5-6
TGTGCCAGCAGTTACTCGAACGGGGAGACCCAGTACTTC,CASSYSNGETQYF,NA,TRBJ2-5,NA,TRBV6-5
TGCGCCAGCAGCCGAGACTCTTCGGCCTCCTACGAGCAGTACTTC,CASSRDSSASYEQYF,NA,TRBJ2-7,NA,TRBV5-1
TGCGCCAGCAGTACTCTTGGCACGGGGGACAATGAGCAGTTCTTC,CASSTLGTGDNEQFF,NA,TRBJ2-1,NA,TRBV10-2
TGTGCCAGCAGTGAATATAAGGGAGGGTCCACTGAGCAGTTCTTC,CASSEYKGGSTEQFF,TRBD2,TRBJ2-1,NA,TRBV25-1
TGTGCCAGCAGCTTATCCGAGTACCTTAACTATGGCTACACCTTC,CASSLSEYLNYGYTF,NA,TRBJ1-2,NA,TRBV7-9
TGTGCCAGCAGTGAGAAGGGGGACAGGTTTAATCAGCCCCAGCATTTT,CASSEKGDRFNQPQHF,TRBD1,TRBJ1-5,few,TRBV6-1
TGCGCCAGCAGCGCGGACAGCGACTCGATAGGTACCGGGGAGCTGTTTTTT,CASSADSDSIGTGELFF,NA,TRBJ2-2,NA,TRBV5-1
TGCGCCAGCAGCCGCTCCGGGGGGTGGGAGACCCAGTACTTC,CASSRSGGWETQYF,TRBD2,TRBJ2-5,once,TRBV4-1
TGTGCCAGCAGCTTGGTAACAGGACCCAGGGCGGGGGATGAGCAGTTCTTC,CASSLVTGPRAGDEQFF,TRBD2,TRBJ2-1,NA,TRBV5-6
TGTGCCAGCAGTTTATACAGTAGCAATCAGCCCCAGCATTTT,CASSLYSSNQPQHF,NA,TRBJ1-5,NA,TRBV27
TGTGCCAGCGCCGGACAGGGTAATCAGCCCCAGCATTTT,CASAGQGNQPQHF,TRBD1,TRBJ1-5,NA,TRBV6-5
TGTGCCAGCAGTTCCGACGGGGGCGAGCAGTACTTC,CASSSDGGEQYF,NA,TRBJ2-7,NA,TRBV7-9
TGTGCCAGCAGCGTGAGTGGGACAGGGGGCGTAGGTTTCTTT,CASSVSGTGGVGFF,TRBD1,TRBJ1-1,NA,TRBV9
TGTGCCAGCGGTACCGGGTCGCTCAATGAGCAGTTCTTC,CASGTGSLNEQFF,NA,TRBJ2-1,NA,TRBV5-6
TGTGCCAGCAGCTTATCGTGGCTTAACTACGAGCAGTACTTC,CASSLSWLNYEQYF,NA,TRBJ2-7,NA,TRBV7-2
TGCGCCAGCAGCCATGTTGGGACAGGGGTGGAAAAACTGTTTTTT,CASSHVGTGVEKLFF,TRBD1,TRBJ1-4,NA,TRBV4-3